This T cell receptor (beta chain) was sequenced during a study of OX40 agonist ivuxolimab in advanced cancers. The wider study: In this cohort, patients received ivuxolimab, an agonistic anti-OX40 (CD134) antibody. Patients enrolled in dose escalation were diagnosed with hepatocellular carcinoma, melanoma, renal cell or head and neck cancer. Study-level points and caveats: There were also nonresponders showing low normalized T-cell clonal expansion.

Germline V CDR1 and CDR2: SGHRS, YFSETQ. This CDR3 region has 15 residues. Between the trimmed V and J ends, which lost 0 bases and 2 bases, there was a span of 9 bases. A remark on this clone: Its antigen remains unknown.

Sequencing used immunoSEQ multiplex PCR; TCRdb keeps in-frame clones, though not all of them. The table has tens of thousands of clones, over 80% seen once; the top ten hold about 0.53%. The sequence derives from an adult with an advanced solid tumor such as melanoma, head and neck, liver or kidney cancer. Source: CD4+ or CD8+ T cells sorted from blood, taken in a trial of the OX40 agonist ivuxolimab. The V call is TRBV5-1, the J call TRBJ1-5, with D possibly being TRBD1 (6 bases). The CDR3 region has the DNA TGCGCCAGCAGCTTGGAGGGGGGGCGCAATCAGCCCCAGCATTTT. Translated: CASSLEGGRNQPQHF.